A single sample gave rise to the 5 T cell receptor beta chains below, sequenced in a study of shared clonotypes between healthy human individuals (dated by TCRdb to the early 2020s). The method was the immunoSEQ multiplex PCR assay. Sourced from immuneACCESS, this table was stored by TCRdb with only in-frame sequences that have V and J called. A share of the clones is absent; for the studies checked, an unresolved V gene accounts for under half, and the remainder has no known explanation. The sample table holds over a million clones, of which over 95% were seen once. The ten largest clonotypes hold 0.95% to 1.5% of the sample. Sequences were obtained from naive CD4+ T cells sorted from blood. According to the study, the label for this sample's cell subset or site signals: CD45RA+ positively selected. All receptors derive from a man aged 25 to 40 in good health.

The rearrangement links TRBV7-9 to TRBJ2-2; 10 nucleotides match TRBD2. The V and J ends lost 0 bases and 3 bases, in that order; junction bases with no gene match: 10. Germline V lookup: CDR1 SEHNR, CDR2 FQNEAQ (reference sequence). The CDR3 extends over 19 amino acids. CDR3 loop: CASSLAWLAGARDTGELFF. As DNA, the CDR3 is TGTGCCAGCAGCTTAGCGTGGCTAGCGGGAGCGCGGGACACCGGGGAGCTGTTTTTT.

The chain joins TRBV14 to TRBJ1-5; D uncertain. CDR1 is SGHDN and CDR2 is FVKESK in the germline V gene. V was clipped by 3 bases and J by 4 bases, with 10 bases between them. The length of the CDR3 is 14 residues. CDR3 nucleotides: TGTGCCAGCAGCCAGGGCAGAAGTAATCAGCCCCAGCATTTT. It codes for CASSQGRSNQPQHF.

J is TRBJ2-3 and V is TRBV7-2; 15 bases line up with TRBD2. The CDR3 has 15 amino acids. Germline assignment: CDR1 SGHTA and CDR2 FQGNSA. The J segment lost 9 bases and the V segment lost 5 bases, leaving 6 bases of the junction unmatched. Here the CDR3 reads CASSPRTSGRGTQYF. The CDR3 nucleotides are TGTGCCAGCAGCCCGCGGACTAGCGGGAGGGGGACGCAGTATTTT.

This chain uses TRBV25-1 with TRBJ1-6; D is unresolved. CDR1 is MGHDK, CDR2 SYGVNS, per germline. The CDR3 totals 15 residues. V was shortened by 1 base and J by 7 bases, with 11 bases between the two germline ends. CDR3 in amino acids: CASSESGGINSPLHF. CDR3 nucleotides: TGTGCCAGCAGTGAATCGGGCGGGATCAATTCACCCCTCCACTTT.

The J gene is TRBJ2-4, the V gene TRBV28; tentatively, D is TRBD2 (5 bases). Between the trimmed V and J ends, which lost 4 bases and 1 base, there was a span of 11 bases. Germline lookup yields CDR1 MDHEN and CDR2 SYDVKM. This CDR3 region has 15 residues. The CDR3 DNA is TGTGCCAGCAGTTCCGTGGGAGTGGCCAAAAACATTCAGTACTTC. Translation gives CASSSVGVAKNIQYF.